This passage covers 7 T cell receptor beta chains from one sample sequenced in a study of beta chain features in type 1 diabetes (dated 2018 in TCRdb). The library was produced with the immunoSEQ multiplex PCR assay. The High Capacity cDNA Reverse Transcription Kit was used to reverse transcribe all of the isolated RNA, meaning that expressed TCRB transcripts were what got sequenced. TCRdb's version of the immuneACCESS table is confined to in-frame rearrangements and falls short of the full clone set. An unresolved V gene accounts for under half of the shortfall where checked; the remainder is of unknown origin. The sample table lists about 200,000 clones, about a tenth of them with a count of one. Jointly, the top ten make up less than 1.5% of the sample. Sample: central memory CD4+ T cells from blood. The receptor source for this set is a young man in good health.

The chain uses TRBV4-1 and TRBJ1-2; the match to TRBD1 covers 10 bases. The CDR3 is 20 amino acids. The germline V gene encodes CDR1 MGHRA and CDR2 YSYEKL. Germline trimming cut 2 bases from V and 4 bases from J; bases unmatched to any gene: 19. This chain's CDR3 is CASSQSPNSAGTGAGYGYTF. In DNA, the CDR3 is TGCGCCAGCAGCCAAAGCCCAAATTCCGCCGGGACAGGGGCGGGCTATGGCTACACCTTC.

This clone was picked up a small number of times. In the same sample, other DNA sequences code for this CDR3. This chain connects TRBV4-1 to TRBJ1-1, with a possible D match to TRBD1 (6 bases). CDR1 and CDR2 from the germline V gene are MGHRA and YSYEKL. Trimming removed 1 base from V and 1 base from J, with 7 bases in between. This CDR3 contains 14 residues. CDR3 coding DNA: TGCGCCAGCAGCCAAGGGGACAAGAACACTGAAGCTTTCTTT. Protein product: CASSQGDKNTEAFF.

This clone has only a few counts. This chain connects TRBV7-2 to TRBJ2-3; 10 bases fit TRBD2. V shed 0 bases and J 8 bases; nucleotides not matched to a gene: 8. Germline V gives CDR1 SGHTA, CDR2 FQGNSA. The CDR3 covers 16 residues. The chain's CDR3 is CASSLALASGSATQYF. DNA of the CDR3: TGTGCCAGCAGCTTAGCGCTGGCTAGCGGGAGTGCTACGCAGTATTTT. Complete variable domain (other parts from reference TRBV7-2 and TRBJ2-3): GAGVSQSPSNKVTEKGKDVELRCDPISGHTALYWYRQSLGQGLEFLIYFQGNSAPDKSGLPSDRFSAERTGGSVSTLTIQRTQQEDSAVYLCASSLALASGSATQYFGPGTRLTVL.

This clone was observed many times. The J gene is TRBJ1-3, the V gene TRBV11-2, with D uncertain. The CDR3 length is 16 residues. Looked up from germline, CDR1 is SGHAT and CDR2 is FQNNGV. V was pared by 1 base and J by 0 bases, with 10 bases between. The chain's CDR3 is CASSLVFESSGNTIYF. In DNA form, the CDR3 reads TGTGCCAGCAGCTTAGTTTTCGAAAGCTCTGGAAACACCATATATTTT.

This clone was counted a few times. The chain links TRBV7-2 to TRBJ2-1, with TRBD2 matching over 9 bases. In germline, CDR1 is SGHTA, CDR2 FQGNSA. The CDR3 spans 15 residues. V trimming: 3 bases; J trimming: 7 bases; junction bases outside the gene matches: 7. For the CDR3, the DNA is TGTGCCAGCAGCTTCACTGCGGGAGGGTTAAATGAGCAGTTCTTC. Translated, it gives CASSFTAGGLNEQFF.

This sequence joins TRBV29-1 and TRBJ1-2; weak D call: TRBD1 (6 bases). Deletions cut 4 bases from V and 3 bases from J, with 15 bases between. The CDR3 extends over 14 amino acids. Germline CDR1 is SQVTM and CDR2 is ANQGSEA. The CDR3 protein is CSVGGTGYDYGYTF. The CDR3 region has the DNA TGCAGCGTTGGGGGAACAGGGTACGACTATGGCTACACCTTC.

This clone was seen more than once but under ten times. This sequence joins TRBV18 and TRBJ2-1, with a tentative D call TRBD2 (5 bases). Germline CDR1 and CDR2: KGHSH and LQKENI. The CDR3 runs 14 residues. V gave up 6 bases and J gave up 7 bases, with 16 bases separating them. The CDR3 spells CASSHGVPGNEQFF. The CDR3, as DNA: TGTGCCAGCTCCCATGGGGTGCCGGGGAATGAGCAGTTCTTC. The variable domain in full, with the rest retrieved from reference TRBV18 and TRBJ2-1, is NAGVMQNPRHLVRRRGQEARLRCSPMKGHSHVYWYRQLPEEGLKFMVYLQKENIIDESGMPKERFSAEFPKEGPSILRIQQVVRGDSAAYFCASSHGVPGNEQFFGPGTRLTVL.